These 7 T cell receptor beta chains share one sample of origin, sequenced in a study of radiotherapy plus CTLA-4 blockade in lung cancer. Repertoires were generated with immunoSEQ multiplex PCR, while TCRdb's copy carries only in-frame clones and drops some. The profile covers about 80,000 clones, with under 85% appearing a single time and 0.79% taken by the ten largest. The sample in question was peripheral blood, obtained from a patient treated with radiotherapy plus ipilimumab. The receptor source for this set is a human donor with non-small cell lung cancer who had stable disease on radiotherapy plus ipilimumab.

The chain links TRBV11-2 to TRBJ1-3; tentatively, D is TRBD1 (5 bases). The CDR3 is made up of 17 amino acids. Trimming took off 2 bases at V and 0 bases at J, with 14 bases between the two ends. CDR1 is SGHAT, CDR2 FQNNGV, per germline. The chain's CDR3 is CASSLYGPGSSGNTIYF. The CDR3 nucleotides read TGTGCCAGCAGCTTATATGGGCCAGGGAGCTCTGGAAACACCATATATTTT.

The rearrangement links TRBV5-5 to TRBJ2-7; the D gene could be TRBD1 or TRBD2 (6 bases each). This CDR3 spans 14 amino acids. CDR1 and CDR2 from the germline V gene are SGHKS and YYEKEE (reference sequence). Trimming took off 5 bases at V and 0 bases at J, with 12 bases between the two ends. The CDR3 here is CASRKGGNSYEQYF. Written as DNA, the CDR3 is TGTGCCAGCAGGAAAGGGGGGAACTCCTACGAGCAGTACTTC. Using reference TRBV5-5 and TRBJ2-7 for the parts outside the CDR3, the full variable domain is DAGVTQSPTHLIKTRGQQVTLRCSPISGHKSVSWYQQVLGQGPQFIFQYYEKEERGRGNFPDRFSARQFPNYSSELNVNALLLGDSALYLCASRKGGNSYEQYFGPGTRLTVT.

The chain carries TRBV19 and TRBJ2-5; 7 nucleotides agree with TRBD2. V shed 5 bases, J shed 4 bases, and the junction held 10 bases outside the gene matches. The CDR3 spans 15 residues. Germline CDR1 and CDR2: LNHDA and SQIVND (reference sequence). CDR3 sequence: CASSYGGGNRETQYF. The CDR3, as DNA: TGTGCCAGTAGTTACGGGGGAGGGAACCGAGAGACCCAGTACTTC.

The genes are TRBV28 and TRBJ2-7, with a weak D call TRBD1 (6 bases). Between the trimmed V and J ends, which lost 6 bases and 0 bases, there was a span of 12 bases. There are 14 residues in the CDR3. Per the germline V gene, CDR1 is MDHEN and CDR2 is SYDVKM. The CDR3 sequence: CASSQTGSSYEQYF. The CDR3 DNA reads TGTGCCAGCAGCCAAACAGGGTCCTCCTACGAGCAGTACTTC.

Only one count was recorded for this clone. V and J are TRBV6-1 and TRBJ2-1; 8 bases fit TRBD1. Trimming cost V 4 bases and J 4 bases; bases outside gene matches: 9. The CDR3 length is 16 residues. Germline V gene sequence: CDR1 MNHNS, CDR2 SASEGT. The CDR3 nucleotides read TGTGCCAGCAGTGGGGGACAGGTGCTTCGATACAATGAGCAGTTCTTC. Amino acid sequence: CASSGGQVLRYNEQFF.

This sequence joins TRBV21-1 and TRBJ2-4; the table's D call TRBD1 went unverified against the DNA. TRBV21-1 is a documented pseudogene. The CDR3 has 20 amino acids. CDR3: CASSKDKAGLPHLAKNIQYF. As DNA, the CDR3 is TGTGCCAGCAGCAAAGATAAAGCAGGGCTCCCTCACCTAGCCAAAAACATTCAGTACTTC.

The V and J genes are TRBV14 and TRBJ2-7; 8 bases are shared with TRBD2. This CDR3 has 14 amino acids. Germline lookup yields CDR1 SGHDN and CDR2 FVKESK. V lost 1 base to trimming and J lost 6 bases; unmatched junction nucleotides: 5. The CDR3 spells CASSQVGRAGEQYF. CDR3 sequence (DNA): TGTGCCAGCAGCCAAGTCGGGAGGGCCGGCGAGCAGTACTTC.